This TCR beta chain was captured by sequencing in a study of blood T cells in healthy people across ages. J lost 7 bases, V lost 1 base, and 18 bases had no gene match. CDR1 and CDR2 (germline): SGDLS, YYNGEE. The CDR3 spans 18 residues. Combining a sample-barcoded 5' primer with a J-beta primer mix, a second PCR ran for about 7 to 11 cycles. In TCRdb, the 5' RACE reads were re-called with MiXCR into one record per CDR3 protein. The data show around 650,000 distinct CDR3 sequences, approximately 40% seen once. V usage is TRBV9 and J usage is TRBJ2-7; the match to TRBD2 covers 9 bases. The receptor was derived from a man older than 75 in good health. The sequencing sample was made of blood. The CDR3 region is CASSVMPPAGGPGNEQYF. The DNA for the CDR3 is TGTGCCAGCAGCGTAATGCCCCCGGCGGGGGGGCCTGGGAATGAGCAGTACTTC.